Shown below are 12 T cell receptor beta chains from a single sample sequenced in a study of preoperative IRX-2 immunotherapy in early breast cancer. Documented treatment: preoperative locoregional IRX-2 cytokine immunotherapy. The repertoire was sequenced with immunoSEQ multiplex PCR; TCRdb's copy has only in-frame clones and lacks some. Seen here are about 67,000 clones, roughly 94% observed once, and the top ten hold roughly 1.5%. The sample was collected from a patient treated with IRX-2 immunotherapy. The receptors derive from a human donor with breast cancer.

The chain couples TRBV7-9 to TRBJ2-2; 7 bases match TRBD1. In germline, CDR1 is SEHNR, CDR2 FQNEAQ (reference sequence). With V trimmed by 5 bases and J by 1 base, 4 bases remained unmatched. This CDR3 has 15 residues. DNA of the CDR3: TGTGCCAGCAGCCGGGACAGAGTGAACACCGGGGAGCTGTTTTTT. Its protein is CASSRDRVNTGELFF.

This chain connects TRBV29-1 to TRBJ2-7, with D unclear. Per germline, CDR1 SQVTM and CDR2 ANQGSEA. The CDR3 consists of 13 residues. V lost 6 bases and J lost 1, with 13 bases in between. This chain's CDR3 is CSVEIMGSYEQYF. DNA for the CDR3: TGCAGCGTCGAGATAATGGGATCCTACGAGCAGTACTTC.

V and J are TRBV29-1 and TRBJ1-5; D gene unclear. Trimming shortened V by 3 bases and J by 0 bases, and 6 bases separated the two germline ends. This CDR3 has 13 residues. Germline lookup yields CDR1 SQVTM and CDR2 ANQGSEA. The CDR3, as DNA: TGCAGCGTTGAGGCGGGTAGCAATCAGCCCCAGCATTTT. Its translation is CSVEAGSNQPQHF.

The CDR3 region has the DNA TGTGCCAGCAGTGACAGTATCTACGAGCAGTACTTC. Amino acids: CASSDSIYEQYF. V and J are TRBV28 and TRBJ2-7, with a weak D call TRBD1 (5 bases). Germline-derived CDR1 and CDR2 are MDHEN and SYDVKM. CDR3 length: 12 amino acids. V dropped 5 bases and J dropped 3 bases, with 8 bases sitting between them.

The J gene is TRBJ1-3, the V gene TRBV5-5; 7 nucleotides line up with TRBD1. CDR3 length equals 16 residues. Germline V gene lookup returns CDR1 SGHKS and CDR2 YYEKEE (reference sequence). The ends lost 4 bases at V and 1 base at J; junction bases unmatched: 8. The CDR3 DNA sequence: TGTGCCAGCAGCCCCCGGGACAGCTTTTCTGGAAACACCATATATTTT. This gives the protein CASSPRDSFSGNTIYF. Full variable domain (rest looked up from reference TRBV5-5 and TRBJ1-3): DAGVTQSPTHLIKTRGQQVTLRCSPISGHKSVSWYQQVLGQGPQFIFQYYEKEERGRGNFPDRFSARQFPNYSSELNVNALLLGDSALYLCASSPRDSFSGNTIYFGEGSWLTVV.

The rearrangement joins TRBV6-5 to TRBJ1-3; TRBD1 might be the D (6 bases). Trimming cost V 2 bases and J 7 bases, with 15 bases left between them. CDR1 and CDR2 (germline): MNHEY, SVGAGI. The CDR3 totals 15 residues. DNA of the CDR3: TGTGCCAGCAGTTACGGGCGGGGGGGGCGGAACACCATATATTTT. Its protein product is CASSYGRGGRNTIYF.

The CDR3 loop reads CASSLGASGTYNEQFF. The CDR3 DNA reads TGTGCCAGCAGCTTAGGGGCTAGCGGGACCTACAATGAGCAGTTCTTC. The chain joins TRBV7-3 to TRBJ2-1, with TRBD2 identical over 9 bases. Germline V gene sequence: CDR1 SGHTA, CDR2 FQGTGA. The CDR3 has 16 amino acids. Losses at the gene ends were 2 bases for V and 2 bases for J; bases not matched to a gene: 4.

The chain has TRBV6-5 and TRBJ2-1; perhaps TRBD2 as D (5 bases). Per the germline V gene, CDR1 is MNHEY and CDR2 is SVGAGI. This CDR3 region has 12 residues. V gave up 6 bases and J gave up 4 bases, with 7 bases separating them. CDR3 in amino acids: CASRLGYNEQFF. The CDR3 coding sequence is TGTGCCAGCAGACTAGGGTACAATGAGCAGTTCTTC.

This clone has more than one count but fewer than ten. The rearrangement uses TRBV13 and TRBJ2-7, with 10 nucleotides matching TRBD1. Germline V gene sequence: CDR1 PRHDT, CDR2 FYEKMQ (reference sequence). V trimming: 4 bases; J trimming: 3 bases; junction bases outside the gene matches: 12. This CDR3 contains 17 residues. This CDR3 reads CASSSTPPGQGGYEQYF. The CDR3 DNA reads TGTGCCAGCAGCTCAACTCCCCCCGGACAGGGGGGCTACGAGCAGTACTTC.

The CDR3 DNA is TGTGCCAGCTCACTCTCCGGTGGGGTAGGCCAGCCCCAGCATTTT. This gives the protein CASSLSGGVGQPQHF. The gene calls are TRBV18 and TRBJ1-5; D gene ambiguous. V was pared by 4 bases and J by 7 bases, with 17 bases between. The CDR3 totals 15 residues. Germline values: CDR1 KGHSH, CDR2 LQKENI.

The chain employs TRBV19 and TRBJ2-5; unclear D gene. CDR3 length equals 14 residues. The V gene lost 1 base and the J gene lost 4 bases, with 10 bases spanning the gap. Germline CDR1 is LNHDA and CDR2 is SQIVND (reference sequence). The CDR3 is CASSIGLGLETQYF. CDR3 in DNA: TGTGCCAGTAGTATAGGATTGGGATTAGAGACCCAGTACTTC.

The chain uses TRBV28 and TRBJ2-5; D gene ambiguous. The CDR3 extends over 15 amino acids. V dropped 7 bases and J dropped 2 bases, with 17 bases sitting between them. The germline CDR1 and CDR2 sequences are MDHEN and SYDVKM. CDR3 sequence (DNA): TGTGCCAGCAAACCAACAAGGATGTTTCAAGAGACCCAGTACTTC. As protein: CASKPTRMFQETQYF.